This TCR beta chain is drawn from a study of Tregs in tolerant kidney transplant recipients. Clones were sequenced by immunoSEQ multiplex PCR, and TCRdb holds only the in-frame ones, with some missing. The sample lists roughly 69,000 clones, 70% to 90% occurring once. Details on this clone: Antigen: not known.

Study outcomes and limitations: Expanding Tregs on activated donor B cells appeared to best identify donor-specific TCRbeta clones. Some patients' samples used different primers over time, so nucleotide sequences weren't comparable.

The CDR3 is 13 residues long. V shed 6 bases, J shed 7 bases, and the junction held 6 bases outside the gene matches. Germline CDR1 reads MNHEY; CDR2 reads SMNVEV (reference sequence). This receptor was obtained from a human donor who received a combined kidney and bone marrow transplant. This chain joins TRBV27 and TRBJ1-2, with 9 bases identical to TRBD1. Sequencing was performed on CD4+ T cells from blood, taken before the transplant. The CDR3 DNA is TGTGCCAGCAGCCCGGGACAGGGCGGTGGCTACACCTTC. As protein: CASSPGQGGGYTF.